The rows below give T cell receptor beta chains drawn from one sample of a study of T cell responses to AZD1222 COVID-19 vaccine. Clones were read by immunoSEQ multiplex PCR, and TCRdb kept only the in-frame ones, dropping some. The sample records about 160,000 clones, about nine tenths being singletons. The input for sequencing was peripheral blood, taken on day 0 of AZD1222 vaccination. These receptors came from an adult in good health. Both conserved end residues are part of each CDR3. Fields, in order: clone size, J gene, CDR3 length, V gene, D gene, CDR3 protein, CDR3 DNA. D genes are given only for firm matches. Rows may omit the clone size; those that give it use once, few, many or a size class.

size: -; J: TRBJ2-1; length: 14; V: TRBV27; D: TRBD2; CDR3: CATRGVAGANEQFF; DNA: TGTGCCACAAGGGGAGTAGCGGGAGCCAATGAGCAGTTCTTC
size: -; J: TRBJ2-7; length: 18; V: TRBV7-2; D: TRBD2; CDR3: CASQILLGTSGRAYEQYF; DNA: TGTGCCAGCCAAATTTTGTTAGGGACTAGCGGGAGGGCATACGAGCAGTACTTC
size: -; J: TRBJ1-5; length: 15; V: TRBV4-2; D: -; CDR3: CASSQGTGAFQPQHF; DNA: TGTGCCAGCAGCCAGGGGACCGGGGCCTTCCAGCCCCAGCATTTT
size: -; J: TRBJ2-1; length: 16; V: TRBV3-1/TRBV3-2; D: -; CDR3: CASSQLRGPGYNEQFF; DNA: TGTGCCAGCAGCCAACTTCGGGGACCCGGATACAATGAGCAGTTCTTC
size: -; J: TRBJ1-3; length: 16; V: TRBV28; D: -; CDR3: CASSLESGVSGNTIYF; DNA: TGTGCCAGCAGTTTAGAATCAGGGGTATCCGGAAACACCATATATTTT
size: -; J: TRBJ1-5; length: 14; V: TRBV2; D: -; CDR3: CASSGGNPGTSQHF; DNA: TGTGCCAGCAGTGGGGGTAATCCCGGGACCTCCCAGCATTTT
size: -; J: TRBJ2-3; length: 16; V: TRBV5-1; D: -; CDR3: CASSLEATRLTDTQYF; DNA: TGCGCCAGCAGCTTGGAGGCAACACGGCTTACAGATACGCAGTATTTT
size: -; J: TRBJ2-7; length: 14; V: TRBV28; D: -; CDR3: CASRPSDRAYEQYF; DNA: TGTGCCAGCAGACCTTCAGACCGGGCCTACGAGCAGTACTTC
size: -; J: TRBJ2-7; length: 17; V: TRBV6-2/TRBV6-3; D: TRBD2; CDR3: CASSYSATSGTPYEQYF; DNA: TGTGCCAGCAGTTACTCGGCGACTAGCGGGACACCCTACGAGCAGTACTTC
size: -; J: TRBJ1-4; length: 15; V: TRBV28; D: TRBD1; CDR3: CASSVRQGSNEKLFF; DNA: TGTGCCAGCAGTGTTCGACAGGGATCTAATGAAAAACTGTTTTTT
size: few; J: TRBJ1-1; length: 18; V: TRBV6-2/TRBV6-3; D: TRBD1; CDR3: CASSPGDDRGHRNTEAFF; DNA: TGTGCCAGCAGCCCCGGGGACGACAGGGGACACAGGAACACTGAAGCTTTCTTT
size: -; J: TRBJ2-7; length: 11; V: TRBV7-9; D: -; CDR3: CASSRDYEQYF; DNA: TGTGCCAGCAGTCGTGACTACGAGCAGTACTTC
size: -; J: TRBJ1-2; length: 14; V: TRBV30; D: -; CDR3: CAWSVVQPAYGYTF; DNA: TGTGCCTGGAGTGTTGTACAGCCCGCCTATGGCTACACCTTC
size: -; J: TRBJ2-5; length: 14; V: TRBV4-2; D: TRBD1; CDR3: CASSQGTGQETQYF; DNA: TGTGCCAGCAGCCAGGGGACAGGACAAGAGACCCAGTACTTC
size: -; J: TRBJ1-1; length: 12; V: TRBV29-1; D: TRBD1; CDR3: CSVMGQYTEAFF; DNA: TGCAGCGTCATGGGACAGTACACTGAAGCTTTCTTT
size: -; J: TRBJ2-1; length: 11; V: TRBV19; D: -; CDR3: CASRRGDEQFF; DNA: TGTGCCAGTAGAAGAGGGGATGAGCAGTTCTTC
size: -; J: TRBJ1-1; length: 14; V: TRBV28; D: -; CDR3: CASSFSTVNTEAFF; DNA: TGTGCCAGCAGTTTCTCGACGGTTAACACTGAAGCTTTCTTT
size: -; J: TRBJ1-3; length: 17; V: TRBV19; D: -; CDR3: CASSTPIGAPRRNTIYF; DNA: TGTGCCAGTAGTACCCCCATTGGGGCTCCTCGGCGAAACACCATATATTTT
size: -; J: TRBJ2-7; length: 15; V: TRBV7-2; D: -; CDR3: CASSLPGVGSYEQYF; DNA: TGTGCCAGCAGCTTACCGGGGGTTGGATCCTACGAGCAGTACTTC
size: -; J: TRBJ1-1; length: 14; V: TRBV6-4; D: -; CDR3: CASSAGLGSTEAFF; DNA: TGTGCCAGCAGTGCGGGACTGGGCTCCACTGAAGCTTTCTTT
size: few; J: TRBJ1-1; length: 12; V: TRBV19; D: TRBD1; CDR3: CASKPEGGEAFF; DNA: TGTGCCAGTAAGCCGGAAGGGGGCGAAGCTTTCTTT
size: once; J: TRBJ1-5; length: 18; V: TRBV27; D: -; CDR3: CASSSRSDTAGSNQPQHF; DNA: TGTGCCAGCAGTTCCCGCTCCGACACGGCCGGCAGCAATCAGCCCCAGCATTTT
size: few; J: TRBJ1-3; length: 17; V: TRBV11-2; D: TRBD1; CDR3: CASSPWTGGVSGNTIYF; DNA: TGTGCCAGCAGCCCGTGGACAGGGGGAGTCTCTGGAAACACCATATATTTT
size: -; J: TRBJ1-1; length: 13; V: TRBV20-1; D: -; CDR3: CSASKGGTTEAFF; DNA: TGCAGTGCTAGTAAGGGGGGAACAACTGAAGCTTTCTTT
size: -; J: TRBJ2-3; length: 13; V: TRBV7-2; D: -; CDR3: CASSPPSTDTQYF; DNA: TGTGCCAGCAGCCCCCCGAGCACAGATACGCAGTATTTT
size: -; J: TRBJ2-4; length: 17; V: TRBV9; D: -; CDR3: CASSVYRRWEAKNIQYF; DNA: TGTGCCAGCAGCGTATACCGCAGGTGGGAGGCCAAAAACATTCAGTACTTC
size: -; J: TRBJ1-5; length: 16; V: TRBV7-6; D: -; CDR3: CASSLFSGAENQPQHF; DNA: TGTGCCAGCAGCTTATTTTCGGGGGCAGAGAATCAGCCCCAGCATTTT
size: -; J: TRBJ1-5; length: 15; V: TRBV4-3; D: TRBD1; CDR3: CASSQDQGGWGPQHF; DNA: TGCGCCAGCAGCCAAGACCAAGGGGGCTGGGGGCCCCAGCATTTT
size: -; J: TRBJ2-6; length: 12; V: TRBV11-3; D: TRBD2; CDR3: CAAPGGVDVLTF; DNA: TGTGCAGCCCCGGGGGGGGTTGACGTCCTGACTTTC
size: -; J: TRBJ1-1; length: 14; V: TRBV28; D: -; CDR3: CASRVSGRDTEAFF; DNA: TGTGCCAGCAGGGTTTCTGGGAGGGACACTGAAGCTTTCTTT
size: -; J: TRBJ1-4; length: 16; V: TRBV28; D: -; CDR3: CASRLGGRVGNEKLFF; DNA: TGTGCCAGCAGACTTGGGGGGAGGGTCGGTAATGAAAAACTGTTTTTT
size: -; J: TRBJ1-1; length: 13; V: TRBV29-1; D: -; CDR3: CSVELGRGTEAFF; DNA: TGCAGCGTTGAGCTCGGTAGGGGCACTGAAGCTTTCTTT
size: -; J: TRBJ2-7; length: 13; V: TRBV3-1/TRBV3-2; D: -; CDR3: CASSHGPAVEQYF; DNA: TGTGCCAGCAGCCACGGGCCGGCTGTCGAGCAGTACTTC
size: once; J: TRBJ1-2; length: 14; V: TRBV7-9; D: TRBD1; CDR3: CASSLGGQGVGYTF; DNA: TGTGCCAGCAGCTTAGGGGGACAGGGGGTTGGCTACACCTTC
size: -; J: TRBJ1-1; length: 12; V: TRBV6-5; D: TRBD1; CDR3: CASTGQGGEAFF; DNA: TGTGCCAGCACGGGACAGGGGGGAGAAGCTTTCTTT
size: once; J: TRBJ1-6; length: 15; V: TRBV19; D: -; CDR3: CASSIQGASLGPLHF; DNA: TGTGCCAGTAGTATCCAGGGCGCCTCCCTTGGACCCCTCCACTTT
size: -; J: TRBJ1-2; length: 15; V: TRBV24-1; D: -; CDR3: CATSDSRRTNYGYTF; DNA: TGTGCCACCAGTGATTCCCGGAGAACTAACTATGGCTACACCTTC
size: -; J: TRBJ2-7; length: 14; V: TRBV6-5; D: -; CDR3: CASSPWGASYEQYF; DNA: TGTGCCAGCAGTCCCTGGGGGGCTAGCTACGAGCAGTACTTC
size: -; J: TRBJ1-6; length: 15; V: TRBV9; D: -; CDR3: CASSIGSSYNSPLHF; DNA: TGTGCCAGCAGCATAGGCAGCTCCTATAATTCACCCCTCCACTTT
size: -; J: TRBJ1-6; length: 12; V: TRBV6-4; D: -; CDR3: CASSDLTSPLHF; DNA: TGTGCCAGCAGTGACCTCACTTCACCCCTCCACTTT
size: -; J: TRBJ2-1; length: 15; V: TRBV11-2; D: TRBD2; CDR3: CASSRGLAGVNEQFF; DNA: TGTGCCAGCAGCCGGGGACTAGCGGGAGTTAATGAGCAGTTCTTC
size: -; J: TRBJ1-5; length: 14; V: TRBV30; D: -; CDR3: CAWSRLSAGSAQHF; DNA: TGTGCCTGGAGTAGATTGTCGGCGGGAAGTGCCCAGCATTTT
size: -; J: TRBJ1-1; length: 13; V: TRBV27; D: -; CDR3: CASTLGSKGPAFF; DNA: TGTGCCAGCACCCTGGGGTCCAAAGGCCCCGCTTTCTTT
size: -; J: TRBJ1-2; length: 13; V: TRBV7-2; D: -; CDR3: CASSPLAGHGYTF; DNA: TGTGCCAGCAGCCCTCTGGCAGGGCATGGCTACACCTTC
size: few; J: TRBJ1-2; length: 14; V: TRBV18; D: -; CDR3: CASSYSYLGDGYTF; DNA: TGTGCCAGCTCATACAGCTACCTTGGGGATGGCTACACCTTC
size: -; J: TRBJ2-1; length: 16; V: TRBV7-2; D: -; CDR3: CASTLQEWRSYNEQFF; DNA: TGTGCCAGCACCCTTCAGGAGTGGCGCTCCTACAATGAGCAGTTCTTC
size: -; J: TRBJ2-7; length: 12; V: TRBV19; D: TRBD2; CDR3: CASSGGDYEQYF; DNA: TGTGCCAGTAGTGGGGGGGACTACGAGCAGTACTTC
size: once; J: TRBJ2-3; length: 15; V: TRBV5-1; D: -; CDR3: CASTAQGQGTDTQYF; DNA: TGCGCCAGCACCGCCCAGGGGCAAGGCACAGATACGCAGTATTTT
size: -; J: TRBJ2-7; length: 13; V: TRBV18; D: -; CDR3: CATSKTHGGEQYF; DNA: TGTGCCACCTCGAAGACACACGGGGGCGAGCAGTACTTC
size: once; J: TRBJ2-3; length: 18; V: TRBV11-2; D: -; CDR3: CASSLFSSAEPYTDTQYF; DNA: TGTGCCAGCAGCTTATTTTCCTCCGCGGAACCTTACACAGATACGCAGTATTTT
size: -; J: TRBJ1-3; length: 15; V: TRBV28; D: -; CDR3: CASRTQGFSGNTIYF; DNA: TGTGCCAGCAGGACGCAGGGGTTCTCTGGAAACACCATATATTTT
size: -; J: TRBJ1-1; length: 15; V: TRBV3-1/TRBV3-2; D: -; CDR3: CASSQDPAFNTEAFF; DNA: TGTGCCAGCAGCCAAGATCCGGCCTTCAACACTGAAGCTTTCTTT
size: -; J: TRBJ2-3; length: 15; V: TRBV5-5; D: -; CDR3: CASSLRTASTDTQYF; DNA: TGTGCCAGCAGCTTGAGAACAGCTAGCACAGATACGCAGTATTTT
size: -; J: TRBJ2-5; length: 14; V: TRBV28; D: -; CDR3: CASTWGVTEETQYF; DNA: TGTGCCAGCACCTGGGGGGTGACGGAGGAGACCCAGTACTTC
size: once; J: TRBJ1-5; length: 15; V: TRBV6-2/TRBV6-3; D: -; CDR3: CASSYDLNSNQPQHF; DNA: TGTGCCAGCAGTTACGATCTAAATAGCAATCAGCCCCAGCATTTT
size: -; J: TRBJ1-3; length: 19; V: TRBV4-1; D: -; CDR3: CASSQDGTADISAGNTIYF; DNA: TGCGCCAGCAGCCAAGATGGGACGGCGGACATCTCGGCTGGAAACACCATATATTTT
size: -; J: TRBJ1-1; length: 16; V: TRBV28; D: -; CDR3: CASSTPTMDRNTEAFF; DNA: TGTGCCAGCAGTACCCCCACTATGGACAGGAACACTGAAGCTTTCTTT
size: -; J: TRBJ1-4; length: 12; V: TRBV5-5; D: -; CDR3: CASSRPNEKLFF; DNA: TGTGCCAGCAGCCGGCCAAATGAAAAACTGTTTTTT
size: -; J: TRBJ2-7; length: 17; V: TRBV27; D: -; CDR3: CASSQLPTLGPYREQYF; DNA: TGTGCCAGCAGTCAGCTTCCCACTCTTGGACCCTACCGCGAGCAGTACTTC